The entry that follows covers one TCR beta chain sequence. Its antigen is not known. Template switching added a universal primer site; cDNA carried unique molecular identifiers. TCRdb ran MiXCR on the 5' RACE reads and lists one entry per CDR3 protein. The sample has about 890,000 distinct CDR3 sequences, 9% to 15% seen once; the top ten hold about 1.6%. The data were obtained in a study of identical twins. Study findings and constraints: Cross-sectional statistics, not tracking of the same donors, supported the conclusions.

All donors were healthy Caucasians. This sample was shared with a second study, whose subject was yellow fever vaccine responses in identical twins.

The TCR was taken from a woman younger than 30 in good health. Sequencing was done on a sample of PBMCs.

CDR3 in amino acids: CSARLADQPQHF. In DNA form, the CDR3 reads TGCAGTGCTAGATTGGCAGATCAGCCCCAGCATTTT. The J gene is TRBJ1-5, the V gene TRBV20-1, with D hard to call. Germline V gives CDR1 DFQATT, CDR2 SNEGSKA (reference sequence). The V end lost 2 bases, the J end lost 5 bases, and 7 bases lay between the germline ends. The CDR3 covers 12 residues.